These 11 T cell receptor beta chains originate from one sample sequenced in a study of control samples from healthy donors and cancer patients. The assay was immunoSEQ multiplex PCR, and TCRdb's table has in-frame clones only and misses some. Of tens of thousands of clones in the sample, about 82% were seen once. Sequenced material: blood. These receptors were taken from a young man in good health.

Only one count was recorded for this clone. The gene calls are TRBV5-6 and TRBJ1-2; D gene unclear. Germline assignment: CDR1 SGHDT and CDR2 YYEEEE. The germline V and J ends were trimmed by 1 base and 2 bases, with 12 bases remaining between them. The CDR3 length is 15 residues. The CDR3 DNA is TGTGCCAGCAGCTTGTATCCTCGGAGGAACTATGGCTACACCTTC. Its protein product is CASSLYPRRNYGYTF.

CDR3 sequence: CASRNRDRSYSNQPQHF. The DNA for the CDR3 is TGTGCCAGCAGAAACCGGGACAGGAGTTATAGCAATCAGCCCCAGCATTTT. The chain joins TRBV28 to TRBJ1-5; 8 bases line up with TRBD1. Losses at the gene ends were 6 bases for V and 0 bases for J; bases not matched to a gene: 10. The CDR3 is 17 residues long. Per germline, CDR1 MDHEN and CDR2 SYDVKM.

This chain links TRBV30 with TRBJ2-7; 8 nucleotides match TRBD1. CDR3 length: 15 amino acids. Germline-derived CDR1 and CDR2 are GTSNPN and SVGIG (reference sequence). V shed 4 bases, J shed 2 bases, and the junction held 10 bases outside the gene matches. The CDR3 loop is CAWKKKDRVPYEQYF. The CDR3 region has the DNA TGTGCCTGGAAGAAAAAGGACAGGGTTCCCTACGAGCAGTACTTC.

The J gene is TRBJ1-6, the V gene TRBV18, with D unclear. Germline V gives CDR1 KGHSH, CDR2 LQKENI. Trimming left V 3 bases short and J 8 bases short, with 11 bases between. This CDR3 contains 14 residues. The CDR3 coding sequence is TGTGCCAGCTCACCCCCGGGGTGGGATTCACCCCTCCACTTT. Its protein is CASSPPGWDSPLHF.

This clone was seen only a few times. The J gene is TRBJ1-4, the V gene TRBV28; D unclear. This CDR3 has 15 residues. The germline V gene has CDR1 MDHEN and CDR2 SYDVKM. The V end lost 5 bases, the J end lost 8 bases, and 18 bases lay between the germline ends. The CDR3 bases are TGTGCCAGCAGTATGACTCCGGGAGGGCGCGAAAAACTGTTTTTT. This gives the protein CASSMTPGGREKLFF.

In its sample, this clone was seen a few times. The chain has TRBV5-1 and TRBJ2-7, with 7 bases fitting TRBD1. This CDR3 has 14 amino acids. V was clipped by 0 bases and J by 6 bases; unmatched bases: 6. The germline CDR1 and CDR2 sequences are SGHRS and YFSETQ. CDR3 amino acids: CASSLARTGGEQYF. The CDR3 DNA reads TGCGCCAGCAGCTTGGCACGGACAGGCGGCGAGCAGTACTTC.

CDR3 loop: CASSLVARGSTNEKLFF. The DNA for the CDR3 is TGTGCCAGCAGCTTAGTGGCCAGGGGATCTACTAATGAAAAACTGTTTTTT. This rearrangement joins TRBV7-6 to TRBJ1-4; possible D gene TRBD1, 6 bases. The CDR3 spans 17 residues. Germline V gene sequence: CDR1 SGHVS, CDR2 FNYEAQ. Deletions cut 1 base from V and 2 bases from J, with 14 bases between.

This clone was picked up one time. This chain joins TRBV28 and TRBJ1-2; D is undetermined. Trimming took 1 base from V and 11 from J, leaving 14 bases between them. Per germline, CDR1 MDHEN and CDR2 SYDVKM. This CDR3 region has 13 residues. The CDR3 region has the DNA TGTGCCAGCAGTTTATCCGGACCCTCCCATTACACCTTC. Its translation is CASSLSGPSHYTF.

Only one count was recorded for this clone. The J gene is TRBJ2-1, the V gene TRBV7-3; TRBD2 agrees at 9 bases. The ends lost 5 bases at V and 7 bases at J; junction bases unmatched: 6. Germline CDR1 reads SGHTA; CDR2 reads FQGTGA. The CDR3 is made up of 14 amino acids. The CDR3 DNA reads TGTGCCAGCAGCCTTAGCGGGGGACGAAATGAGCAGTTCTTC. Its protein product is CASSLSGGRNEQFF.

The chain recombines TRBV20-1 with TRBJ1-1; D remains unclear. Germline assignment: CDR1 DFQATT and CDR2 SNEGSKA (reference sequence). This CDR3 region has 10 residues. Trimming pared 8 bases from V and 7 bases from J, leaving 11 bases between. The CDR3 sequence: CSTVKNEAFF. The CDR3 nucleotides are TGCAGTACAGTTAAAAATGAAGCTTTCTTT.

The chain couples TRBV9 to TRBJ2-3; TRBD1 aligns across 7 bases. Germline V gene sequence: CDR1 SGDLS, CDR2 YYNGEE. V dropped 4 bases and J dropped 3; count of bases not matched to a gene: 8. This CDR3 region has 15 residues. The CDR3 loop reads CASSPRQGPTDTQYF. DNA for the CDR3: TGTGCCAGCAGCCCCCGACAGGGACCGACAGATACGCAGTATTTT.